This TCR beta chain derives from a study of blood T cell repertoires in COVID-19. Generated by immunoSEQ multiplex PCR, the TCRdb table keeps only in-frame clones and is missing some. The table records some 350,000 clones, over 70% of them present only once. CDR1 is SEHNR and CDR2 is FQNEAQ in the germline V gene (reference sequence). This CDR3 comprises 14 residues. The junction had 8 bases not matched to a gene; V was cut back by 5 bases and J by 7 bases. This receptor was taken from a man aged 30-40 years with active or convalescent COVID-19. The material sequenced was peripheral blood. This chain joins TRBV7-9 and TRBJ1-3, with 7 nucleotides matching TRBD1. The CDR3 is CASSLDRESNTIYF. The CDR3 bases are TGTGCCAGCAGCCTTGACAGGGAAAGTAACACCATATATTTT.